The source of this TCR beta chain is a study of blood T cell repertoires in COVID-19. Across the whole study: From the United States, Italy and Spain came samples of acute and convalescent COVID-19.

Germline V lookup: CDR1 MNHNS, CDR2 SASEGT. The CDR3 has 12 amino acids. The V and J ends lost 3 bases and 3 bases respectively, with 5 bases between them. Study processing details: Estimated nucleated cell counts came from reference gene primer amplification. TCRdb keeps only in-frame clones here, not all; method: immunoSEQ multiplex PCR. V and J calls and clone size are those listed in that table; D and trimming were worked out from the DNA. The table records approximately 120,000 clones, roughly 74% of them present only once. This clonotype was sampled from a man in his 60s with acute or convalescent COVID-19. The chain recombines TRBV6-1 with TRBJ1-2; D is unclear. The sample was peripheral blood. CDR3 DNA sequence: TGTGCCAGCAGTGATACATACTATGGCTACACCTTC. Translating gives CASSDTYYGYTF.